This T cell receptor beta chain was recovered during a study of shared clonotypes between healthy human individuals (TCRdb year 2020). The study in broad terms: Three men and a couple of women, aged 18 to 49 years, made up the cohort. For each donor, three plates each were used for CD4 naive and CD4 memory, two plates were used for CD8 naive, and one plate was used for CD8 memory. Blood TCR repertoires of roughly five healthy adults were deeply sequenced to estimate repertoire size and the extent of clonotype sharing between individuals. Different laboratories and diverse techniques were used to prepare libraries and sequence TCR repertoires, to increase sequencing depth and limit assay-specific biases. Leukapheresis yielded between about 0.9 and 9.5 billion PBMCs per donor. On the study overall, not on this receptor specifically: The small number of donors limited the genetic and exposure-history diversity represented. Compared with non-shared clonotypes, clonotypes shared by all four sorted-subset donors had higher generation probabilities. Incomplete sequencing was indicated by rarefaction of sorted-subset datasets, despite the large sequencing depth. Sampling was restricted to blood, and TCR repertoires in tissues likely differ from the TCR repertoires found in blood. Larger estimated clonotype richness was generally found for naive subsets than for memory subsets. Pairwise subsampling indicated that sequencing depth was expected to affect the degree of clonotype sharing among donors. When four donors were compared, the shared fraction of clonotypes was about 5.4% for naive CD4, more than 3% for naive CD8, 2.3% for memory CD4, and less than 0.45% for memory CD8.

V loses 6 bases, J loses 0 bases, and the germline ends lie 14 bases apart. The CDR3 covers 15 residues, taking in both the cysteine and the phenylalanine. Here the CDR3 DNA is all that survives: 45 bases in frame from base 1. From a lookup of the germline V gene (reference sequence), CDR1 and CDR2 are LNHDA and SQIVND. Using the deep immunoSEQ assay, TCR CDR3 regions were amplified from genomic DNA by multiplex PCR. Extracted genomic DNA from each cell subset was spread evenly across all wells of several immunoSEQ 96-well plates, with each plate serving as a replicate. For sorted subsets, roughly 190 ng of genomic DNA, equivalent to about 30,000 T cell genomes, went into each replicate PCR. The purified libraries were quantified using a Qubit 3.0 fluorometer, sized with a Bioanalyzer 2100, and then quantified again using the KAPA Library Quantification kit. Each immunoSEQ 96-well plate was sequenced on its own single-read 150-cycle Illumina NextSeq 550 flow cell. On the study's bioinformatics: Because the immunoSEQ output held only junctional sequences and lacked quality scores, the filtering could not match the filtering applied to full-length reads. To assign V/J genes and CDR3, sequences were annotated using PyIR, a Python wrapper for IgBLAST v1.9, with IMGT germline references. Reads were filtered out if the reads had weak V/J assignments (E-value above 1e-6), no CDR3, stop codons, out-of-frame junctions, or ambiguous translated residues. A V3J clonotype was defined by an identical inferred V gene, J gene, and CDR3 amino acid sequence. The percentage overlap between two repertoires was calculated by dividing the number of shared unique clonotypes by the size of the smaller repertoire. Repertoire richness was assessed with RTK rarefaction, the Chao1 estimator, and Recon v2.1 estimates of unobserved clonotypes. Generation probabilities for all TCRbeta clonotypes obtained by the gDNA method from a few donors were computed using OLGA. TCRdb's version of the immuneACCESS table is confined to in-frame rearrangements and falls short of the full clone set. An unresolved V gene accounts for under half of the shortfall where checked; the remainder is of unknown origin. The V and J calls and clone size come from that table; D and trimming were worked out from the DNA. This sample lists roughly 500,000 clones; roughly 95% were detected once. Together, the top ten hold about 0.06% of the sample.

The donors were healthy, HIV-negative adults with no recently reported acute infections or vaccinations. Every donor was a Caucasian adult residing in Nashville, Tennessee, USA. CD4+ T cells were enriched by magnetic negative selection; naive cells were then positively selected on CD45RA, and the negative fraction formed the memory subset. Blood was collected by leukapheresis, and PBMCs were isolated by Ficoll-Histopaque density gradient centrifugation and then cryopreserved in liquid nitrogen vapor phase. Analytical flow cytometry was used to check the purity and quantity of each magnetically sorted T cell population. Genomic DNA was isolated from each sorted fraction and quantified by UV absorbance on a Nanodrop 2000c. On this clone itself: Its binding antigen is unknown. No per-base quality is available; no much larger clone lies one base away.

This sequence was found in a woman aged 25 to 39 in good health. Sequenced: naive CD4+ T cells sorted from blood. The cell subset or site label for this specimen denotes: CD45RA+ positively selected. Recombination connected TRBV19 to TRBJ1-2, with TRBD1 tentatively as D gene (6 bases match). The CDR3 protein sequence reads: CASRSSRGANYGYTF. Here is the DNA: TGTGCCAGTAGATCAAGCAGGGGCGCTAACTATGGCTACACCTTC.